Below are 10 T cell receptor beta chains sequenced from a single sample in a study of blood T cell repertoires in COVID-19. Libraries were prepared by immunoSEQ multiplex PCR; TCRdb keeps only in-frame clonotypes and omits some of them. The sample lists approximately 240,000 clones, approximately 85% occurring once. Sequenced: peripheral blood. The receptors shown here come from a middle-aged man who had recovered from COVID-19.

V and J are TRBV4-2 and TRBJ2-4, with 9 bases identical to TRBD2. Trimming took 3 bases from V and 0 from J; bases not matched to a gene: 6. The CDR3 contains 17 residues. The V gene's germline CDR1 is LGHNA and CDR2 YNFKEQ. CDR3 loop: CASSQDSGSVAKNIQYF. In nucleotides, the CDR3 is TGTGCCAGCAGCCAGGATAGCGGGAGTGTAGCCAAAAACATTCAGTACTTC.

The chain uses TRBV2 and TRBJ2-1, with TRBD2 matching over 13 bases. Trimming at V came to 6 bases and at J to 5 bases, leaving 7 bases not matched to a gene. The germline gives CDR1 SNHLY, CDR2 FYNNEI. This CDR3 is built from 16 residues. CDR3: CASSEQGLAGNNEQFF. CDR3 nucleotide sequence: TGTGCCAGCAGCGAACAGGGACTAGCGGGGAACAATGAGCAGTTCTTC.

This chain connects TRBV5-1 to TRBJ2-5, with 7 bases fitting TRBD2. V dropped 3 bases and J dropped 6; count of bases not matched to a gene: 14. CDR1 and CDR2 (germline): SGHRS, YFSETQ. This CDR3 is 16 amino acids long. DNA of the CDR3: TGCGCCAGCAGCTCATCGGGAGGTGGTGATGGCAAGACCCAGTACTTC. Its protein product is CASSSSGGGDGKTQYF.

This rearrangement joins TRBV28 to TRBJ2-2; 7 nucleotides align to TRBD1. CDR1 and CDR2 from the germline V gene are MDHEN and SYDVKM. Losses at the gene ends were 6 bases for V and 2 bases for J; bases not matched to a gene: 9. The CDR3 is 16 residues long. The chain's CDR3 is CASSPARDSNTGELFF. CDR3 nucleotides: TGTGCCAGCAGCCCCGCTCGGGACAGTAACACCGGGGAGCTGTTTTTT.

This chain connects TRBV28 to TRBJ1-5; D may be TRBD1 (6 bases). This CDR3 spans 15 amino acids. Germline CDR1 reads MDHEN; CDR2 reads SYDVKM. V gave up 4 bases and J gave up 2 bases, with 12 bases separating them. The CDR3 here is CASSSRQVRNQPQHF. The CDR3 nucleotides read TGTGCCAGCAGTTCTAGACAGGTCCGCAATCAGCCCCAGCATTTT.

This clone was seen just once. The J gene is TRBJ2-1, the V gene TRBV27, with 14 bases aligning to TRBD2. J gave up 2 bases and V 5 bases, and 11 bases lay outside the gene matches. This CDR3 is 19 amino acids long. Germline CDR1 reads MNHEY; CDR2 reads SMNVEV (reference sequence). The CDR3 DNA sequence: TGTGCCAGCAGTCCGGGGACTAGCGGGAGAAAGGGCGCCTACAATGAGCAGTTCTTC. Translation gives CASSPGTSGRKGAYNEQFF.

The chain uses TRBV11-3 and TRBJ1-2, with 8 bases aligning to TRBD1. Looked up from germline, CDR1 is SGHNT and CDR2 is YENEEA. This CDR3 has 13 residues. V lost 5 bases to trimming and J lost 8 bases; unmatched junction nucleotides: 7. The CDR3 loop reads CASSRQGLDGYTF. The DNA of the CDR3 is TGTGCCAGCAGCCGACAGGGGCTCGACGGCTACACCTTC.

The chain joins TRBV24-1 to TRBJ2-7, with D possibly being TRBD1 (6 bases). Between the trimmed V and J ends, which lost 7 bases and 2 bases, there was a span of 14 bases. Germline CDR1 KGHDR, CDR2 SFDVKD. The CDR3 covers 14 residues. Here the CDR3 DNA reads TGTGCCACCAGAGTCAGGGGTGACCCCTACGAGCAGTACTTC. Translating it yields CATRVRGDPYEQYF.

The chain has TRBV28 and TRBJ1-2; perhaps TRBD1 as D (6 bases). The CDR3 extends over 13 amino acids. V was trimmed by 7 bases and J by 1 base, leaving 10 bases between them. Germline CDR1 reads MDHEN; CDR2 reads SYDVKM. The CDR3 region is CASNLQGNYGYTF. The CDR3, as DNA: TGTGCCAGCAACCTACAGGGTAACTATGGCTACACCTTC.

This clone was recorded only once. The chain links TRBV3-1 (or the pseudogene TRBV3-2) to TRBJ2-7, with unresolved D. The CDR3 extends over 15 amino acids. CDR1 LGHDT and CDR2 YNNKEL come from the germline V gene (reference sequence). V dropped 4 bases and J dropped 0 bases, with 13 bases sitting between them. The DNA of the CDR3 is TGTGCCAGCAGCCCTGGGCATGGATTCTCCTACGAGCAGTACTTC. Translation: CASSPGHGFSYEQYF.